The present T cell receptor (beta chain) was sequenced within a study of blood T cell repertoires in COVID-19. Turning to the study itself: Italy, Spain and the United States were the sources of the convalescent and acute COVID-19 samples. The cDNA or gDNA used as material had been derived from T cells, B-cell-depleted T cells, or PBMCs.

TCRdb's table, derived via immunoSEQ multiplex PCR, lists solely in-frame clones and lacks some. The sample shows a few hundred thousand clones, more than 75% of them seen only once. This receptor was obtained from a woman in her forties or fifties who had been exposed to COVID-19. The sequenced material came from PBMCs or T cells enriched from blood (not recorded which).

The CDR3 is CASSPTDRAATEAFF. Here the CDR3 DNA reads TGTGCCAGCAGCCCAACGGACAGGGCTGCCACTGAAGCTTTCTTT. V gene TRBV5-6 combines with J gene TRBJ1-1, with 8 nucleotides matching TRBD1. The germline CDR1 and CDR2 sequences are SGHDT and YYEEEE. Trimming cost V 4 bases and J 4 bases; bases outside gene matches: 9. There are 15 residues in the CDR3.